This is a list of T cell receptor beta chains from one sample in a study of CD8 T cells in ankylosing spondylitis. TCRdb re-called the 5' RACE reads through MiXCR, storing one row per CDR3 protein. The data contain some 700,000 distinct CDR3 sequences, 15% to 20% of them singletons. Sequencing was carried out using blood, either unsorted or a sorted T cell fraction (not recorded which). All receptors derive from a male donor with ankylosing spondylitis. Each CDR3 is given with its conserved first and last residue. The D gene is left open where the match is weak. Clone sizes are given selectively: once, few, many, or a class where the clone is expanded.

d_call,clone_size,j_call,v_call,cdr3_length,cdr3_nt,cdr3_aa
TRBD2,few,TRBJ2-3,TRBV5-1,16,TGCGCCAGCAGCCCCCTGGAGAAGCGGGGGACAGATACGCAGTATTTT,CASSPLEKRGTDTQYF
-,-,TRBJ2-1,TRBV3-1,16,TGTGCCAGCAGCCAAGATCTTGCGATCAGGGACAATGAGCAGTTCTTC,CASSQDLAIRDNEQFF
TRBD1,few,TRBJ2-7,TRBV3-1,18,TGTGCCAGCAGCCAAGATTTCTTCGGGGACAGGAGAACCTACGAGCAGTACTTC,CASSQDFFGDRRTYEQYF
-,many,TRBJ1-2,TRBV6-5,14,TGTGCCAGCAGTTATTATAGGGCGGGTGATGGCTACACCTTC,CASSYYRAGDGYTF
TRBD2,-,TRBJ2-1,TRBV5-1,15,TGCGCCAGCAGCTCCGGACTAGCGGGGGGTAAGGAGCAGTTCTTC,CASSSGLAGGKEQFF
TRBD2,-,TRBJ2-7,TRBV29-1,17,TGCAGCGTTGAACTCGGAGGGACTAGCGGGAGGTATGGGGAGCAGTACTTC,CSVELGGTSGRYGEQYF
-,few,TRBJ2-5,TRBV7-6,15,TGTGCCAGCAGCTTAGATGGGGATTCCCAAGAGACCCAGTACTTC,CASSLDGDSQETQYF
-,few,TRBJ2-1,TRBV4-3,16,TGCGCCAGCAGCCCCACCCGTCCCGGTTCCTACAATGAGCAGTTCTTC,CASSPTRPGSYNEQFF
TRBD2,few,TRBJ2-5,TRBV12-3/TRBV12-4,12,TGTGCCAGCAGTCGACTAGCAGAGACCCAGTACTTC,CASSRLAETQYF
TRBD2,-,TRBJ2-1,TRBV20-1,19,TGCAGTGCTAGAGTTAGCGGGAGGTCACTAACAACCTCCTACAATGAGCAGTTCTTC,CSARVSGRSLTTSYNEQFF
-,many,TRBJ1-1,TRBV12-3/TRBV12-4,13,TGTGCCAGCAGTTTAATGGGGAACACTGAAGCTTTCTTT,CASSLMGNTEAFF
TRBD2,few,TRBJ2-1,TRBV6-9,15,TGTGCCAGCAGCCGCAAACTAGCGGGAGAGTATGAGCAGTTCTTC,CASSRKLAGEYEQFF
-,once,TRBJ1-3,TRBV6-2/TRBV6-3,15,TGTGCCAGCAGTTACCTGGGCCACCTTGGAAACACCATATATTTT,CASSYLGHLGNTIYF
TRBD2,many,TRBJ2-3,TRBV12-3/TRBV12-4,13,TGTGCCAGCATCGGCGGGGGGTCCGATACGCAGTATTTT,CASIGGGSDTQYF
TRBD1,-,TRBJ2-1,TRBV29-1,12,TGCAGCGTTGATTTAAGGGACAGAGAGCAGTTCTTC,CSVDLRDREQFF
-,-,TRBJ2-3,TRBV12-3/TRBV12-4,13,TGTGCCAGCAGGCCCGGGACCATAGATACGCAGTATTTT,CASRPGTIDTQYF
TRBD1,many,TRBJ2-5,TRBV5-1,14,TGCGCCAGCAGCTACCGGGACAGGGGGGAGACCCAGTACTTC,CASSYRDRGETQYF
-,-,TRBJ1-5,TRBV15,15,TGTGCCACCAGCAGAGATGGGGGGGGAAGTCAGCCCCAGCATTTT,CATSRDGGGSQPQHF
TRBD2,-,TRBJ2-7,TRBV27,16,TGTGCCAGCAGTCTCAGCTGGGGACTAATCTCCTACGAGCAGTACTTC,CASSLSWGLISYEQYF
TRBD1,few,TRBJ1-3,TRBV12-3/TRBV12-4,17,TGTGCCAGCAGTTTAGCGGGACAGAGATTCTCTGGAAACACCATATATTTT,CASSLAGQRFSGNTIYF
TRBD1,few,TRBJ2-5,TRBV6-2/TRBV6-3,13,TGTGCCAGCAGACCTGACAGGGCGGAGACCCAGTACTTC,CASRPDRAETQYF
-,few,TRBJ2-4,TRBV4-3,13,TGCGCCAGCAGCCAAGCTTTGCAAAACATTCAGTACTTC,CASSQALQNIQYF
-,many,TRBJ2-1,TRBV6-4,13,TGTGCCAGCAGTGACTCCGCGGACAATGAGCAGTTCTTC,CASSDSADNEQFF
-,many,TRBJ1-1,TRBV2,11,TGTGCCAGCAGTGTCGGGATTGAAGCTTTCTTT,CASSVGIEAFF
-,few,TRBJ2-7,TRBV11-2,14,TGTGCCAGCAGCGCCAGCGCCAACTCCTACGAGCAGTACTTC,CASSASANSYEQYF
-,-,TRBJ1-4,TRBV6-5,16,TGTGCCAGCAGTTACCTGATGCAGGCTTCTAGGGAAAAACTGTTTTTT,CASSYLMQASREKLFF
-,many,TRBJ1-2,TRBV28,16,TGTGCCAGCAGTTCACTCTTGGGGGGCGGTATCGGTGGCTACACCTTC,CASSSLLGGGIGGYTF
TRBD1,many,TRBJ2-2,TRBV5-1,15,TGCGCCAGCAGCTTGGGGGACAGGGACACCGGGGAGCTGTTTTTT,CASSLGDRDTGELFF
TRBD2,few,TRBJ2-1,TRBV7-9,17,TGTGCCAGCAGCTTAGACCACAAGCGGGGGGACCACAATGAGCAGTTCTTC,CASSLDHKRGDHNEQFF
-,-,TRBJ2-3,TRBV7-9,15,TGTGCCAGCAGCTTAGTTACAGGAATCACAGATACGCAGTATTTT,CASSLVTGITDTQYF
TRBD1,-,TRBJ2-7,TRBV30,14,TGTGCCTGGGAACCGGGACAGGGGGCCTACGAGCAGTACTTC,CAWEPGQGAYEQYF
TRBD1,-,TRBJ2-7,TRBV5-1,14,TGCGCCAGCAGCACGGACAGGAGCTCCTACGAGCAGTACTTC,CASSTDRSSYEQYF
-,few,TRBJ1-5,TRBV7-2,13,TGTGCCAGCAGCCTGGACATGGGACAGCCCCAGCATTTT,CASSLDMGQPQHF
TRBD1,few,TRBJ2-2,TRBV29-1,16,TGCAGCACGAAGGACAGGGTCAAGGAGTTTGCCGGGGAGCTGTTTTTT,CSTKDRVKEFAGELFF
-,-,TRBJ2-5,TRBV6-1,14,TGTGCCAGCAGTGAAGTGGCAGACCAAGAGACCCAGTACTTC,CASSEVADQETQYF
TRBD2,few,TRBJ2-7,TRBV2,14,TGTGCCAGCAAAGGACTAGCGGGAGATAACGAGCAGTACTTC,CASKGLAGDNEQYF
TRBD2,few,TRBJ2-1,TRBV20-1,15,TGCAGTGCCTCACCCTGGGGGACTAGCGGTTATGAGCAGTTCTTC,CSASPWGTSGYEQFF
-,many,TRBJ2-7,TRBV13,11,TGTGCCAGCAGCTACAACTACGAGCAGTACTTC,CASSYNYEQYF
-,many,TRBJ1-3,TRBV5-1,14,TGTGCCAGCAGCTTAGCAGGGGCTGGAAACACCATATATTTT,CASSLAGAGNTIYF
-,many,TRBJ1-1,TRBV12-3/TRBV12-4,12,TGTGCCAGCAGTGATATGAACACTGAAGCTTTCTTT,CASSDMNTEAFF